One and the same sample provided the 10 T cell receptor beta chains below, sequenced in a study of blood T cell repertoires in COVID-19. Assay used: immunoSEQ multiplex PCR; TCRdb lists only in-frame clones, some missing. The sample has around 210,000 clones, about 82% seen once. The sample consisted of peripheral blood. These receptors were taken from a man aged 55 to 70 with COVID-19, enrolled during active disease.

This CDR3 reads CASSRTDSNTEAFF. The CDR3 DNA sequence: TGTGCCAGCAGCCGTACGGACAGCAACACTGAAGCTTTCTTT. The J gene is TRBJ1-1, the V gene TRBV14; D may be TRBD1 (6 bases). Germline CDR1 SGHDN, CDR2 FVKESK. The ends were cut back, 4 bases at V and 2 bases at J, with 11 bases in the middle. The CDR3 consists of 14 residues.

V is TRBV11-2 and J is TRBJ1-2; 7 bases fit TRBD1. Germline V gene data show CDR1 as SGHAT and CDR2 as FQNNGV. Losses at the gene ends were 5 bases for V and 4 bases for J; bases not matched to a gene: 10. This CDR3 has 15 amino acids. The CDR3 sequence is CASSQNRGPGYGYTF. As DNA, the CDR3 is TGTGCCAGCAGCCAGAACAGGGGACCAGGCTATGGCTACACCTTC.

The rearrangement joins TRBV20-1 to TRBJ1-2; no clear D gene. The germline CDR1 and CDR2 sequences are DFQATT and SNEGSKA (reference sequence). Trimming took 6 bases from V and 3 from J, leaving 8 bases between them. This CDR3 is built from 11 residues. Here the CDR3 reads CSALQDYGYTF. Here the CDR3 DNA reads TGCAGTGCCCTTCAGGACTATGGCTACACCTTC.

This clone was observed a single time. The chain uses TRBV5-1 and TRBJ2-3; D is perhaps TRBD2 (5 bases). Germline lookup yields CDR1 SGHRS and CDR2 YFSETQ. This CDR3 comprises 15 residues. V was trimmed by 5 bases and J by 0 bases, leaving 13 bases between them. In nucleotides, the CDR3 is TGCGCCAGCAGTCGGGGAGATCTTAGCACAGATACGCAGTATTTT. Protein sequence: CASSRGDLSTDTQYF.

The chain is built from TRBV9 and TRBJ1-5; the D gene is possibly TRBD1 (5 bases). The V end was cut by 2 bases, the J end by 2 bases, with 11 bases between. Per germline, CDR1 SGDLS and CDR2 YYNGEE. There are 15 residues in the CDR3. CDR3 coding DNA: TGTGCCAGCAGCGTGGGAGGGGAAGGCAATCAGCCCCAGCATTTT. This gives the protein CASSVGGEGNQPQHF.

This rearrangement joins TRBV6-5 to TRBJ1-5; TRBD1 matches 7 bases. The V gene end was trimmed by 6 bases and the J gene end by 0 bases; junction bases not matched to a gene: 5. The CDR3 has 15 residues. The germline gives CDR1 MNHEY, CDR2 SVGAGI. CDR3 bases: TGTGCCAGCAGGCCCTCAGGGGGTAGCAATCAGCCCCAGCATTTT. Amino acid sequence: CASRPSGGSNQPQHF.

The genes are TRBV6-5 and TRBJ1-1, with D maybe TRBD1 (5 bases). Trimming pared 3 bases from V and 0 bases from J, leaving 14 bases between. Germline V lookup: CDR1 MNHEY, CDR2 SVGAGI. This CDR3 is 16 amino acids long. The chain's CDR3 is CASSYRQGELNTEAFF. The CDR3 bases are TGTGCCAGCAGTTATCGGCAGGGCGAGTTGAACACTGAAGCTTTCTTT.

This clone was picked up a small number of times. The genes are TRBV18 and TRBJ1-5, with 8 bases matching TRBD1. The CDR3 runs 15 residues. With V trimmed by 5 bases and J by 6 bases, 9 bases remained unmatched. The germline V gene has CDR1 KGHSH and CDR2 LQKENI. The chain's CDR3 is CASSSNDRGGQPQHF. CDR3 in DNA: TGTGCCAGCTCATCTAATGACAGGGGAGGTCAGCCCCAGCATTTT.

The chain is built from TRBV30 and TRBJ1-5, with 8 positions matching TRBD1. CDR1 is GTSNPN, CDR2 SVGIG, per germline (reference sequence). J lost 11 bases, V lost 2 bases, and 8 bases had no gene match. The CDR3 sequence is 13 residues long. CDR3 in amino acids: CAWSLVQGGAQHF. For the CDR3, the DNA is TGTGCCTGGAGTCTTGTACAGGGGGGGGCCCAGCATTTT.

This chain joins TRBV12-3 or TRBV12-4 and TRBJ1-1; unclear D gene. Trimming removed 6 bases from V and 6 bases from J, with 14 bases in between. This CDR3 is 13 amino acids long. CDR3 DNA sequence: TGTGCCAGCAGGAACATCCCAGTATCTGAAGCTTTCTTT. Protein sequence: CASRNIPVSEAFF.